This TCR beta chain was retrieved from a study of vaccination and CD4 T cells after COVID-19. Trimming removed 7 bases at V and 4 bases at J, with 16 bases between. CDR3 length: 15 residues. Germline CDR1 and CDR2: MNHNS and SASEGT. CD4+ T cells that had been cultured provided DNA sequenced with the Oncomine TCR Beta short-read assay. In TCRdb, the PCR reads were re-called with MiXCR into one record per CDR3 protein. The data show 21,000 or so distinct CDR3 sequences, with around 48% seen just once and 3.5% to 6% held by the top ten. Study outcomes and limitations: Analysis of convalescent patients found that 304 of 307 vaccine-specific clones were spike mono-reactive.

A note on this clonotype: What it recognizes is unknown.

Treatment here: roughly nine-day PBMC culture with coronavirus spike peptide pools or control peptides (ViraFEST assay). On days 3 and 7, half the medium was swapped for fresh IL-2-containing medium. The sequenced sample consisted of CD4+ T cells from blood, cultured in vitro. This clonotype originated in a human donor who had recovered from COVID-19. The V call is TRBV6-1, the J call TRBJ2-2, with D possibly TRBD1 on 5 matching bases. The chain's CDR3 is CASTNRPVVTGELFF. The CDR3 DNA reads TGTGCCAGCACAAACAGGCCCGTTGTCACCGGGGAGCTGTTTTTT.